This entry is about one TCR beta chain. Its antigen is currently unknown. These data are taken from a study of a mutant IDH1 vaccine in newly diagnosed glioma. About the research overall: Patients had eight vaccinations, in weeks 1, 3, 5, 7, 11, 15, 19 and 23. Vaccines were begun 4-6 weeks after radiotherapy alone, or with temozolomide cycles. A roughly 60% male, about 40% female split and a mean age of around 37 years characterized treated patients.

The time point was: week 5, during vaccination. In the vaccine, a single dose held 300 ug of the mutant IDH1 20-mer peptide, along with topical imiquimod. New WHO grade 3 or 4 astrocytomas that were IDH1-mutant and ATRX-lost had been found in donors. Germline lookup yields CDR1 KGHSH and CDR2 LQKENI. The length of the CDR3 is 13 residues. V was clipped by 6 bases and J by 3 bases, with 12 bases between them. Clones were read by immunoSEQ multiplex PCR, and TCRdb kept only the in-frame ones, dropping some. The repertoire holds some 27,000 clones, with about 76% as singletons. Material: PBMCs, obtained from a glioma patient whose treatment included an IDH1 peptide vaccine. The V gene is TRBV18, the J gene TRBJ2-7; no definite D call. The sequence was collected from a middle-aged man with glioma. The CDR3 sequence: CASSPELYYEQYF. The CDR3 DNA sequence: TGTGCCAGCTCCCCTGAGTTGTACTACGAGCAGTACTTC.